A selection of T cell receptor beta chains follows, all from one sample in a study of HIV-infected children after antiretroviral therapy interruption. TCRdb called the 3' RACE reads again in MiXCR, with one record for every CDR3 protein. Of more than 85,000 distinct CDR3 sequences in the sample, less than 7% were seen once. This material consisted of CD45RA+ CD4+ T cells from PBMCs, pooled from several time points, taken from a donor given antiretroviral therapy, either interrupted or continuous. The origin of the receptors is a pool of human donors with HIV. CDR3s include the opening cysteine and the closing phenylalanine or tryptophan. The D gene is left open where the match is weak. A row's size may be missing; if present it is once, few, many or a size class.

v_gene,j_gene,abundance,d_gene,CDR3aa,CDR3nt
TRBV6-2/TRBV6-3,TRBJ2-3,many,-,CASKRFSTDTQYF,TGTGCCAGCAAGCGGTTCAGCACAGATACGCAGTATTTT
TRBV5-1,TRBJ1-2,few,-,CASSDLRGFNGYTF,TGCGCCAGCAGCGATTTACGGGGTTTTAATGGCTACACCTTC
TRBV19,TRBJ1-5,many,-,CASSIVGDQPQHF,TGTGCCAGTAGTATAGTAGGGGACCAGCCCCAGCATTTT
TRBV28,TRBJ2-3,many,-,CASSPDGAQRTQYF,TGTGCCAGCAGTCCGGACGGAGCCCAGCGTACGCAGTATTTT
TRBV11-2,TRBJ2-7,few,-,CASTSTTYEQYF,TGTGCCAGCACCTCCACGACCTACGAGCAGTACTTC
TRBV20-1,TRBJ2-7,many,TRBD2,CSGGVSGRPSEQYF,TGCAGTGGGGGCGTTTCCGGGAGGCCCTCCGAGCAGTACTTC
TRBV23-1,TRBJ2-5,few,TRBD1,CASSQNARGRETQYF,TGCGCCAGCAGTCAAAATGCCAGGGGGCGAGAGACCCAGTACTTC
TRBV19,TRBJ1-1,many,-,CASTVQGGNTEAFF,TGTGCCAGTACCGTACAGGGCGGGAACACTGAAGCTTTCTTT
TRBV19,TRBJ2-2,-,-,CASSILGGNTGELFF,TGTGCCAGTAGTATTTTGGGAGGTAACACCGGGGAGCTGTTTTTT
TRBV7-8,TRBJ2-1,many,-,CASREPAYNEQFF,TGTGCCAGCAGGGAACCGGCCTACAATGAGCAGTTCTTC
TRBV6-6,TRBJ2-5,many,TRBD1,CASSPTGGGETQYF,TGTGCCAGCAGTCCGACAGGGGGCGGGGAGACCCAGTACTTC
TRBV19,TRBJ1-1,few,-,CASRGVNTEAFF,TGTGCCAGTAGGGGGGTGAACACTGAAGCTTTCTTT
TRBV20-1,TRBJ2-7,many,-,CSAPEQRAYEQYF,TGCAGTGCCCCAGAACAAAGGGCCTACGAGCAGTACTTC
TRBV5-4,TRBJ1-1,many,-,CASSLGLQAPLEYAEAFF,TGTGCCAGCAGCTTGGGATTACAGGCACCGTTGGAATACGCTGAAGCTTTCTTT
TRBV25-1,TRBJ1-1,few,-,CASSPGEVMNTEAFF,TGTGCCAGCAGTCCAGGGGAGGTTATGAACACTGAAGCTTTCTTT
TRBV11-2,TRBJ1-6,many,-,CASSTTGTVNSPLHF,TGTGCCAGCAGCACTACCGGGACGGTGAATTCACCCCTCCACTTT
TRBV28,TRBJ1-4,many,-,CASSLLRTKLFF,TGTGCCAGCAGTTTATTGCGGACAAAACTGTTTTTT
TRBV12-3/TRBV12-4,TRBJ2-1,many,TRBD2,CASSFQSLAGEYNEQFF,TGTGCCAGCAGTTTCCAGTCTCTAGCGGGGGAATACAATGAGCAGTTCTTC
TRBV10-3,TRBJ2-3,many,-,CAISESLRGDTQYF,TGTGCCATCAGTGAGTCCCTGAGAGGAGATACGCAGTATTTT
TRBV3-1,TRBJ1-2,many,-,CASSLRRITRDYGYTF,TGTGCCAGCAGCCTAAGAAGGATAACCCGGGACTATGGCTACACCTTC
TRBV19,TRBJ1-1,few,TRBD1,CASSNRQGMTGTEAFF,TGTGCCAGTAGTAATCGACAGGGGATGACCGGGACTGAAGCTTTCTTT
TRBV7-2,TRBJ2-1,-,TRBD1,CASSRMTGLNEQFF,TGTGCCAGCAGCCGTATGACAGGGCTGAATGAGCAGTTCTTC
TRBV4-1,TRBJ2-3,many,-,CASSLEGTPSTDTQYF,TGCGCCAGCAGCCTCGAAGGGACACCTAGCACAGATACGCAGTATTTT
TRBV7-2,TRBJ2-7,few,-,CASSDRGGGAGLTYEQYF,TGTGCCAGCAGCGACCGGGGAGGGGGGGCAGGACTAACCTACGAGCAGTACTTC
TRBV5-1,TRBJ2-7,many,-,CASSLESSYEQYF,TGCGCCAGCAGCTTGGAGAGCTCCTACGAGCAGTACTTC
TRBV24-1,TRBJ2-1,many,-,CATSDLNSLVRNEQFF,TGTGCCACCAGTGATTTGAACTCTCTTGTACGGAATGAGCAGTTCTTC